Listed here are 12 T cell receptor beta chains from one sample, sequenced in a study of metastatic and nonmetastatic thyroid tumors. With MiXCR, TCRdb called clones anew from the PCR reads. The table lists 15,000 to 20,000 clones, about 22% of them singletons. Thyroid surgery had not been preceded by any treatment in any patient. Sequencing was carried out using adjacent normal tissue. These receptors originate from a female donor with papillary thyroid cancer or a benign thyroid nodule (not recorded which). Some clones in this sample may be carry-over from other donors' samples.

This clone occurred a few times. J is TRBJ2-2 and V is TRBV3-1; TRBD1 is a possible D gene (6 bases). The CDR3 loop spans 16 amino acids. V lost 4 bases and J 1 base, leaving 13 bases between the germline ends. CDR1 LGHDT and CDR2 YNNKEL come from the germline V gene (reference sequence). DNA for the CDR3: TGTGCCAGCAGCCGGCTCCCGGGACAGAACACCGGGGAGCTGTTTTTT. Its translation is CASSRLPGQNTGELFF. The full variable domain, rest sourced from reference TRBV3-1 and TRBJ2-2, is DTAVSQTPKYLVTQMGNDKSIKCEQNLGHDTMYWYKQDSKKFLKIMFSYNNKELIINETVPNRFSPKSPDKAHLNLHINSLELGDSAVYFCASSRLPGQNTGELFFGEGSRLTVL.

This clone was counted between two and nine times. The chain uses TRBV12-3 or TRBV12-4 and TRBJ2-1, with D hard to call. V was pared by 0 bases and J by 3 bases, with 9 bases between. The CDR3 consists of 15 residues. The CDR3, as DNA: TGTGCCAGCAGTTTAGCGCGCGGATTCTACAATGAGCAGTTCTTC. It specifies CASSLARGFYNEQFF.

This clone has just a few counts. The CDR3 loop reads CASSQGRGRGLEQYF. The CDR3 coding sequence is TGTGCCAGCAGCCAGGGACGTGGCAGGGGGCTCGAGCAGTACTTC. J is TRBJ2-7 and V is TRBV3-1; 8 bases line up with TRBD1. J was trimmed by 6 bases and V by 3 bases; bases with no gene match: 10. This CDR3 is 15 amino acids long. Germline-derived CDR1 and CDR2 are LGHDT and YNNKEL (reference sequence).

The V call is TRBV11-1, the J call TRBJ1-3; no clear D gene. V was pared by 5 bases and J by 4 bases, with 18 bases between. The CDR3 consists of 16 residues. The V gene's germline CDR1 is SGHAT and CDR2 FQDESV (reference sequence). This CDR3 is CASSPREGEAGNTIYF. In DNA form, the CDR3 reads TGTGCCAGCAGCCCCCGGGAAGGTGAGGCGGGAAACACCATATATTTT.

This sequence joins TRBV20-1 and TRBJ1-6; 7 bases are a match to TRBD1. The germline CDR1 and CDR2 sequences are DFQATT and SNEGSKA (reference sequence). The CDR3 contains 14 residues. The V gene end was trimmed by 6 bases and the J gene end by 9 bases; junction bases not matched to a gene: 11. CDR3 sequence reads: CSATITGVGSPLHF. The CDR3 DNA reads TGCAGTGCAACTATTACAGGGGTTGGTTCACCCCTCCACTTT.

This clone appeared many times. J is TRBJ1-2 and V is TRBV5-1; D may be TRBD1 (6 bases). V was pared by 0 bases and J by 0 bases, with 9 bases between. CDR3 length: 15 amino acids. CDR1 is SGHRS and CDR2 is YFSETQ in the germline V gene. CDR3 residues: CASSLVGQPNYGYTF. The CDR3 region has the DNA TGCGCCAGCAGCTTGGTCGGACAGCCTAACTATGGCTACACCTTC.

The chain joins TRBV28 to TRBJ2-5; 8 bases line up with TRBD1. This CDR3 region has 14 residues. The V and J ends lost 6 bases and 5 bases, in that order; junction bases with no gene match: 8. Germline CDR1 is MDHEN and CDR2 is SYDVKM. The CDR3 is CASSRDRWGETQYF. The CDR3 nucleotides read TGTGCCAGCAGCCGGGACAGGTGGGGGGAGACCCAGTACTTC.

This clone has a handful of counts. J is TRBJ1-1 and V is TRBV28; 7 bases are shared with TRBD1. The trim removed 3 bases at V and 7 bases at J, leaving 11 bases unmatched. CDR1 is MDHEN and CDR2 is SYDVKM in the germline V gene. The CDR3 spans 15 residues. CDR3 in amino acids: CASSFGGGLNGEAFF. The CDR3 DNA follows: TGTGCCAGCAGTTTTGGAGGGGGCCTTAATGGTGAAGCTTTCTTT.

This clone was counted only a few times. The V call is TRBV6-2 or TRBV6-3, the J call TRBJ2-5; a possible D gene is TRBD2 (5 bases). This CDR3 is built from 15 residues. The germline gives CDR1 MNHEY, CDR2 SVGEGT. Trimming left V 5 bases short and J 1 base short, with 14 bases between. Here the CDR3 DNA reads TGTGCCAGCAGTCTGCCCCTACGGGGCCAAGAGACCCAGTACTTC. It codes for CASSLPLRGQETQYF.

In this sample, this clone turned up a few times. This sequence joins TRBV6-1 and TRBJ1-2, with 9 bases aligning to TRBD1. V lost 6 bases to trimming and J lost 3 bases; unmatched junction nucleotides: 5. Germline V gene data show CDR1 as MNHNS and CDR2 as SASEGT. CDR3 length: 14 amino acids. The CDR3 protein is CASRPTGGDYGYTF. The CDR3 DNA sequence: TGTGCCAGCAGACCGACAGGGGGAGACTATGGCTACACCTTC.

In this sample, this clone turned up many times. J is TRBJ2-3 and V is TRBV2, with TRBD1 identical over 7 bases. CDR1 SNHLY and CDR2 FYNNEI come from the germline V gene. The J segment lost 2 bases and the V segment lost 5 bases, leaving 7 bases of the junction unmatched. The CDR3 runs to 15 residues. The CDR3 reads CASSSVGQVTDTQYF. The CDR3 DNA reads TGTGCCAGCAGTTCCGTAGGACAGGTCACAGATACGCAGTATTTT.

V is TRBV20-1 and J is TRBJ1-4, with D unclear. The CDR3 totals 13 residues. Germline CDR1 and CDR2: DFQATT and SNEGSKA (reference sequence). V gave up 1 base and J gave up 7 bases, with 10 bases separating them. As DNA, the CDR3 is TGCAGTGCTAGAGCGGGGTTGGGTGAAAAACTGTTTTTT. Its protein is CSARAGLGEKLFF.